A single count supports the clone carrying this T cell receptor beta chain. Stated treatment: about 20 received Ad26.COV2.S at low or high dose, single or two shots; five or six received placebo; per-sample allocation not given. At day 63 after the first vaccine or placebo injection, samples were drawn. This Boston cohort included adults aged 18-55 years. This sample stems from a study of Ad26.COV2.S vaccination and SARS-CoV-2 variants. TCRdb keeps only in-frame clones here, not all; method: immunoSEQ multiplex PCR. The sample lists about 400,000 clones; roughly 90% were seen once. The V gene lost 2 bases and the J gene lost 1 base, with 11 bases spanning the gap. Germline V lookup: CDR1 KGHSH, CDR2 LQKENI. The CDR3 runs to 15 residues.

The material sequenced was peripheral blood, taken in a trial of Ad26.COV2.S vaccine versus placebo. The chain couples TRBV18 to TRBJ1-1; a possible D gene is TRBD1 (6 bases). The clonotype was recovered from a person aged 18 to 65 who received the Ad26.COV2.S COVID-19 vaccine or a placebo. The CDR3 reads CASSPYRDKNTEAFF. The CDR3 coding sequence is TGTGCCAGCTCACCATACCGGGACAAGAACACTGAAGCTTTCTTT.